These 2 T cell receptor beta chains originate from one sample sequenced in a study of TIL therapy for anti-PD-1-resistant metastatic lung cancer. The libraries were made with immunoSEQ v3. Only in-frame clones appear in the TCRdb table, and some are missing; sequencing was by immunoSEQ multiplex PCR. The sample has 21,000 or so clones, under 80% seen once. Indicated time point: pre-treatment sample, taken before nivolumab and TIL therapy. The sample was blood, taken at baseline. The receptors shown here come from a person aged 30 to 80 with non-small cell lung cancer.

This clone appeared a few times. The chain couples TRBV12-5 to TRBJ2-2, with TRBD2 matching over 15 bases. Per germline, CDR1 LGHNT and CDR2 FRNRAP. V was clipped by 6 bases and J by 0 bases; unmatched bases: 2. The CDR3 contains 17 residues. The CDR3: CASGWTSGGANTGELFF. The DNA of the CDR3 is TGTGCTAGTGGATGGACTAGCGGGGGGGCGAACACCGGGGAGCTGTTTTTT.

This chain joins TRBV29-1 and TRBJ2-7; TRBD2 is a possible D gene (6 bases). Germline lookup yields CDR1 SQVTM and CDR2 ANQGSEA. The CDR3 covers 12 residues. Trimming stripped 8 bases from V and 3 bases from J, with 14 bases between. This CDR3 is CSHAGQFYEQYF. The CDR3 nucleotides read TGCAGCCATGCGGGGCAGTTCTACGAGCAGTACTTC.